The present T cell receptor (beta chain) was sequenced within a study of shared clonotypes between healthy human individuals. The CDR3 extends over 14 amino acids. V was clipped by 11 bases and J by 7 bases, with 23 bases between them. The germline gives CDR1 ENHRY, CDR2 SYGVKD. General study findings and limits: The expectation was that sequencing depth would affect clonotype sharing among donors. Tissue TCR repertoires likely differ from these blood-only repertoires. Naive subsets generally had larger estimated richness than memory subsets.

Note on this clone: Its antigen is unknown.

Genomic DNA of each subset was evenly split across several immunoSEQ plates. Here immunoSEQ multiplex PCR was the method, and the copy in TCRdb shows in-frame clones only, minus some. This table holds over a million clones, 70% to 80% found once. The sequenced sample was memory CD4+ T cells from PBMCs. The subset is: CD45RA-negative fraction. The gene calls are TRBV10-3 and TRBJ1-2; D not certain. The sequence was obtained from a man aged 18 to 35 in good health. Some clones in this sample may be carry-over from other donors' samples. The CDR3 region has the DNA TGTGCCTCCAGACTAGACGGGGAAACAATTGGCTACACCTTC. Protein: CASRLDGETIGYTF.